The source of this T cell receptor beta chain is a study of a mutant IDH1 vaccine in newly diagnosed glioma. Findings and caveats of the study: Of the patients, approximately 93% had vaccine-induced immune responses.

Only in-frame clones appear in the TCRdb table, and some are missing; sequencing was by immunoSEQ multiplex PCR. Of roughly 51,000 clones in the sample, 70% to 90% were seen once. Time point reported: week 5, during vaccination. Each vaccine dose was 300 ug of mutant IDH1 20-mer peptide, with topical imiquimod. Newly diagnosed WHO grade 3 or 4 IDH1-mutant, ATRX-lost astrocytomas were identified in the donors. The CDR3 is 16 amino acids. Trimming stripped 0 bases from V and 4 bases from J, with 15 bases between. Germline lookup yields CDR1 MNHEY and CDR2 SVGAGI. Comment on this clone: Its cognate antigen is unknown.

This clonotype was sampled from a man under 40 with glioma. The chain couples TRBV6-5 to TRBJ1-2; tentatively, D is TRBD1 (5 bases). The material was PBMCs, obtained from a glioma patient whose treatment included an IDH1 peptide vaccine. For the CDR3, the DNA is TGTGCCAGCAGTTACTCCGGGGGTAGTTCGTTCTATGGCTACACCTTC. It yields the protein CASSYSGGSSFYGYTF.